These 4 T cell receptor beta chains came from one sample sequenced in a study of metastatic and nonmetastatic thyroid tumors. TCRdb re-called the PCR reads via MiXCR. In the table there are tens of thousands of clones, 16% of which are singletons. Ahead of thyroid surgery, no patient had received treatment of any kind. Specimen: blood. Every receptor here comes from a female donor with papillary thyroid cancer or a benign thyroid nodule (not recorded which). Some clones in this sample may be carry-over from other donors' samples.

The sample holds many counts of this clone. J is TRBJ2-2 and V is TRBV19, with D possibly matching TRBD2 (6 bases). The CDR3 runs 14 residues. CDR1 is LNHDA and CDR2 is SQIVND in the germline V gene (reference sequence). Trimming took off 5 bases at V and 2 bases at J, with 9 bases between the two ends. The CDR3 spells CASSGGVNTGELFF. The CDR3 DNA reads as TGTGCCAGTAGTGGCGGGGTCAACACCGGGGAGCTGTTTTTT.

This clone appeared many times. The chain joins TRBV5-1 to TRBJ2-7, with D possibly TRBD2 on 6 matching bases. The V gene's germline CDR1 is SGHRS and CDR2 YFSETQ. The CDR3 runs 12 residues. V shed 4 bases and J shed 5 bases, with 10 bases lying between them. The CDR3 DNA is TGCGCCAGCAGCGTGGGAGGCCACGAGCAGTACTTC. Its translation: CASSVGGHEQYF.

This clone showed up many times. V gene TRBV2 combines with J gene TRBJ2-1, with D possibly being TRBD2 (6 bases). Trimming took off 6 bases at V and 0 bases at J, with 21 bases between the two ends. CDR1 SNHLY and CDR2 FYNNEI come from the germline V gene. The CDR3 length is 18 residues. CDR3 residues: CASRHRLGALSSYNEQFF. CDR3 sequence (DNA): TGTGCCAGCAGGCATAGACTAGGGGCCCTAAGCTCCTACAATGAGCAGTTCTTC.

This clone was seen a few times. The chain employs TRBV28 and TRBJ2-3, with D perhaps matching TRBD2 (5 bases). Germline lookup yields CDR1 MDHEN and CDR2 SYDVKM. The CDR3 is 13 residues long. V gave up 10 bases and J gave up 4 bases, with 15 bases separating them. CDR3 region: CAIRVGSADTQYF. CDR3 in DNA: TGTGCCATTCGGGTGGGTAGCGCAGATACGCAGTATTTT.